Sequencing of this T cell receptor beta chain was carried out in a study of blood T cell repertoires in COVID-19. Looking at the study overall: T cells, B-cell-depleted T cells, or PBMCs provided the cDNA or gDNA that served as material.

CDR3 length equals 15 residues. CDR1 is SGDLS, CDR2 YYNGEE, per germline. V was pared by 7 bases and J by 4 bases, with 18 bases between. In the original analysis: Reference gene primer amplification gave estimated nucleated cell counts. Data came from immunoSEQ multiplex PCR; TCRdb stores just in-frame clones and leaves some out. V and J calls and clone size are given by that table; D and trimming were obtained from the DNA. Of 190,000 or so clones listed, around 89% were seen once; the top ten hold 3.5% to 5%. The source is a woman aged 25 to 39 with acute or convalescent COVID-19. The sample comprised peripheral blood. The chain is built from TRBV9 and TRBJ2-1, with D tentatively TRBD1 (5 bases). DNA for the CDR3: TGTGCCAGCGAGGTAGGGGCCACGGGTTACAATGAGCAGTTCTTC. Translated: CASEVGATGYNEQFF.